This T cell receptor (beta chain) derives from a study of neurological immune-mediated disorders. The making of cDNA relied on 5'RACE with 10-nucleotide random UMIs. Each CDR3 protein gets one entry after TCRdb re-called the 5' RACE reads with MiXCR. The data hold around 70,000 distinct CDR3 sequences, with less than 5.5% observed a single time. This clonotype is medium-sized. Antigen specificity is unknown. V shed 10 bases and J shed 6 bases, with 16 bases lying between them. This CDR3 has 13 residues. Points from the study as a whole: The absence of shared CDR3 amino acid sequences among expanded clones across subjects suggests private repertoires in all groups.

PBMCs numbering 2 million and stored at -80 C yielded the unsorted libraries. The genes are TRBV12-3 or TRBV12-4 and TRBJ2-1; D possibly uses TRBD1 or TRBD2 (5 bases each). Sequenced sample: PBMCs. This clonotype was obtained from a young man with multiple sclerosis. CDR3 region: CATDGTSANEQFF. CDR3 bases: TGTGCCACCGATGGGACCAGCGCCAATGAGCAGTTCTTC.